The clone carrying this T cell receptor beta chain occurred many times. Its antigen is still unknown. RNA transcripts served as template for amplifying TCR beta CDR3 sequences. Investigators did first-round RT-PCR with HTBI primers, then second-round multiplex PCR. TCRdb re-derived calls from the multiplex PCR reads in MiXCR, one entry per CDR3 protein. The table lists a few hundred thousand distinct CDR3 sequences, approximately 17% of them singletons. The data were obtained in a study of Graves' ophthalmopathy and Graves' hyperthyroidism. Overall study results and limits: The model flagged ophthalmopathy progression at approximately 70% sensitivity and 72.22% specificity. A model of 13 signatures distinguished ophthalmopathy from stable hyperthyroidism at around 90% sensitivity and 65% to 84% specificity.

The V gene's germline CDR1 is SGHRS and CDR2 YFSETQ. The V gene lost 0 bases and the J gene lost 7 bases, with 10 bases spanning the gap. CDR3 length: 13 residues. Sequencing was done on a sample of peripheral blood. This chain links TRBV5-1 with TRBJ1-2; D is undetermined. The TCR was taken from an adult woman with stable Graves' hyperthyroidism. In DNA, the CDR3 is TGCGCCAGCAGCTTGGCAGCGAACGGTGGCTACACCTTC. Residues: CASSLAANGGYTF.